The 26 T cell receptor beta chains reported below all come from one sample, sequenced in a study of T cell responses to AZD1222 COVID-19 vaccine. Method: immunoSEQ multiplex PCR; TCRdb's copy keeps in-frame clones and lacks some. The data show around 180,000 clones, roughly 94% seen once. Specimen: peripheral blood, collected 28 days after the second AZD1222 dose. The receptors here all came from an adult who received the AZD1222 COVID-19 vaccine.

The chain combines TRBV27 with TRBJ2-1; a weak D match, TRBD2 (7 bases). The germline V gene has CDR1 MNHEY and CDR2 SMNVEV (reference sequence). This CDR3 is 21 amino acids long. V was clipped by 4 bases and J by 0 bases, with 28 bases between them. The DNA of the CDR3 is TGTGCCAGCAGTTCAAGCCCCATAGGGGGGGCCCTTAGGAGCTCCTACAATGAGCAGTTCTTC. This codes for CASSSSPIGGALRSSYNEQFF.

The CDR3 reads CASSPRVGYNEQFF. The CDR3 coding sequence is TGTGCCAGCAGCCCAAGAGTGGGGTACAATGAGCAGTTCTTC. The rearrangement links TRBV7-2 to TRBJ2-1; unclear D gene. Looked up from germline, CDR1 is SGHTA and CDR2 is FQGNSA. Trimming removed 5 bases at V and 4 bases at J, with 12 bases between. This CDR3 has 14 residues.

This clone was seen only once. The chain recombines TRBV7-3 with TRBJ2-7; TRBD2 agrees at 11 bases. V was pared by 5 bases and J by 5 bases, with 8 bases of the junction left unmatched. The CDR3 loop spans 15 amino acids. CDR1 and CDR2 from the germline V gene are SGHTA and FQGTGA. In DNA, the CDR3 is TGTGCCAGCAGCCCAATAGCGGGGGGGCGGCACGAGCAGTACTTC. Protein sequence: CASSPIAGGRHEQYF.

The V call is TRBV7-2, the J call TRBJ2-3; D is possibly TRBD2 (6 bases). Trimming removed 1 base from V and 6 bases from J, with 14 bases in between. The CDR3 contains 15 residues. Germline V gives CDR1 SGHTA, CDR2 FQGNSA. Written as DNA, the CDR3 is TGTGCCAGCAGCTTAGGCGCCGGGACTTGGGATACGCAGTATTTT. Translating it yields CASSLGAGTWDTQYF. The full variable domain, completed using reference TRBV7-2 and TRBJ2-3, is GAGVSQSPSNKVTEKGKDVELRCDPISGHTALYWYRQSLGQGLEFLIYFQGNSAPDKSGLPSDRFSAERTGGSVSTLTIQRTQQEDSAVYLCASSLGAGTWDTQYFGPGTRLTVL.

This sequence joins TRBV7-2 and TRBJ2-1; D is ambiguous. The germline V gene encodes CDR1 SGHTA and CDR2 FQGNSA. V shed 7 bases and J shed 9 bases, with 10 bases lying between them. This CDR3 contains 11 residues. DNA of the CDR3: TGTGCCAGCACCCAGGCTACTGAGCAGTTCTTC. Its translation is CASTQATEQFF.

J is TRBJ2-1 and V is TRBV2, with unresolved D. This CDR3 is built from 12 residues. Germline CDR1 and CDR2: SNHLY and FYNNEI. Trimming took off 8 bases at V and 3 bases at J, with 8 bases between the two ends. CDR3 sequence reads: CASQKGYNEQFF. For the CDR3, the DNA is TGTGCCAGCCAGAAGGGCTACAATGAGCAGTTCTTC. Based on the CDR3 plus reference TRBV2 and TRBJ2-1, the full variable domain is EPEVTQTPSHQVTQMGQEVILRCVPISNHLYFYWYRQILGQKVEFLVSFYNNEISEKSEIFDDQFSVERPDGSNFTLKIRSTKLEDSAMYFCASQKGYNEQFFGPGTRLTVL.

The CDR3 DNA follows: TGTGCCAGCAGTTTATCCCCGGGAGGAAAGGAAGGCGAGCAGTACTTC. The encoded protein is CASSLSPGGKEGEQYF. V and J are TRBV28 and TRBJ2-7, with 7 bases lining up with TRBD2. The V and J ends lost 1 base and 6 bases, in that order; junction bases with no gene match: 12. Germline V gives CDR1 MDHEN, CDR2 SYDVKM. The length of the CDR3 is 16 residues.

The rearrangement links TRBV19 to TRBJ1-6, with D perhaps matching TRBD1 (5 bases). The CDR3 has 15 residues. Germline V gene lookup returns CDR1 LNHDA and CDR2 SQIVND (reference sequence). Trimming took off 3 bases at V and 9 bases at J, with 15 bases between the two ends. CDR3 in amino acids: CASSMGSGTSSPLHF. CDR3 DNA sequence: TGTGCCAGTAGTATGGGCTCCGGGACGAGTTCACCCCTCCACTTT.

V usage is TRBV27 and J usage is TRBJ1-2; TRBD1 matches 8 bases. The CDR3 has 14 amino acids. Germline V lookup: CDR1 MNHEY, CDR2 SMNVEV (reference sequence). Germline trimming cut 3 bases from V and 4 bases from J; bases unmatched to any gene: 4. The CDR3 sequence is CASSLAGGIYGYTF. CDR3 nucleotides: TGTGCCAGCAGTTTGGCAGGGGGCATCTATGGCTACACCTTC.

J is TRBJ1-5 and V is TRBV15; possibly TRBD1 for D (5 bases). Between the trimmed V and J ends, which lost 2 bases and 2 bases, there was a span of 13 bases. Per the germline V gene, CDR1 is LNHNV and CDR2 is YYDKDF (reference sequence). The CDR3 covers 16 residues. The CDR3 DNA is TGTGCCACCAGCAGACTCAGGGAGGGTGGCAATCAGCCCCAGCATTTT. Its protein is CATSRLREGGNQPQHF.

This clone has only one observation. This chain uses TRBV19 with TRBJ1-2; D is undetermined. Germline CDR1 is LNHDA and CDR2 is SQIVND (reference sequence). Trimming cost V 2 bases and J 7 bases, with 11 bases left between them. This CDR3 is 13 amino acids long. The CDR3 coding sequence is TGTGCCAGTAGTATAACCTTAATTGCTGGCTACACCTTC. Translated: CASSITLIAGYTF. The variable domain in full, completed from reference TRBV19 and TRBJ1-2, reads DGGITQSPKYLFRKEGQNVTLSCEQNLNHDAMYWYRQDPGQGLRLIYYSQIVNDFQKGDIAEGYSVSREKKESFPLTVTSAQKNPTAFYLCASSITLIAGYTFGSGTRLTVV.

J is TRBJ1-2 and V is TRBV6-6; TRBD1 matches 11 bases. Germline CDR1 is MNHNY and CDR2 is SVGAGI (reference sequence). V lost 1 base and J lost 7; bases outside the gene matches: 8. The CDR3 loop spans 16 amino acids. In nucleotides, the CDR3 is TGTGCCAGCAGTTACTTCGCGGACAGGGGGCAGGGTGGCTACACCTTC. Its translation: CASSYFADRGQGGYTF.

V and J are TRBV20-1 and TRBJ2-7; weak D call: TRBD1 (6 bases). The CDR3 is 14 amino acids. The V gene lost 3 bases and the J gene lost 9 bases, with 21 bases spanning the gap. CDR1 and CDR2 (germline): DFQATT, SNEGSKA (reference sequence). The CDR3 DNA follows: TGCAGTGCTAGTAGGGCCGGGACCCCAGGGGTGCAGTACTTC. Its translation: CSASRAGTPGVQYF.

The chain is built from TRBV9 and TRBJ1-3; D is uncertain. V lost 1 base to trimming and J lost 4 bases, with 6 bases between them. This CDR3 spans 13 amino acids. Germline V lookup: CDR1 SGDLS, CDR2 YYNGEE. CDR3 sequence: CASSVTGGNTIYF. DNA of the CDR3: TGTGCCAGCAGCGTAACCGGGGGAAACACCATATATTTT. Full variable domain (remainder filled in from reference TRBV9 and TRBJ1-3): DSGVTQTPKHLITATGQRVTLRCSPRSGDLSVYWYQQSLDQGLQFLIQYYNGEERAKGNILERFSAQQFPDLHSELNLSSLELGDSALYFCASSVTGGNTIYFGEGSWLTVV.

J is TRBJ2-2 and V is TRBV7-2, with D unclear. Deletions cut 2 bases from V and 7 bases from J, with 14 bases between. The germline V gene has CDR1 SGHTA and CDR2 FQGNSA. This CDR3 contains 15 residues. CDR3 sequence (DNA): TGTGCCAGCAGCTTAACGTATATACGTGGCGGGGAGCTGTTTTTT. Translation gives CASSLTYIRGGELFF.

J is TRBJ2-7 and V is TRBV5-6; a weak D match, TRBD1 (6 bases). The V and J ends lost 4 bases and 3 bases respectively, with 17 bases between them. Germline assignment: CDR1 SGHDT and CDR2 YYEEEE. This CDR3 region has 15 residues. CDR3 in DNA: TGTGCCAGCAGCGCAAGTGACAGGTACCTCTACGAGCAGTACTTC. This gives the protein CASSASDRYLYEQYF.

The chain employs TRBV5-4 and TRBJ1-1, with D unclear. The CDR3 is 12 residues long. The V and J ends lost 5 bases and 4 bases respectively, with 9 bases between them. Germline V gene sequence: CDR1 SGHNT, CDR2 YYREEE (reference sequence). The DNA for the CDR3 is TGTGCCAGCAGAGAGGGCCTCACTGAAGCTTTCTTT. This sequence encodes CASREGLTEAFF.

V usage is TRBV19 and J usage is TRBJ1-1, with 7 bases identical to TRBD1. The CDR3 extends over 15 amino acids. V trimming: 7 bases; J trimming: 0 bases; junction bases outside the gene matches: 8. Per the germline V gene, CDR1 is LNHDA and CDR2 is SQIVND (reference sequence). CDR3 in DNA: TGTGCCAGTAACCCCTCGACAGGGTTGAACACTGAAGCTTTCTTT. Translating gives CASNPSTGLNTEAFF.

The J gene is TRBJ1-5, the V gene TRBV2; the match to TRBD1 covers 7 bases. The CDR3 sequence is 14 residues long. Germline V gene lookup returns CDR1 SNHLY and CDR2 FYNNEI. Unmatched junction bases numbered 11, after V lost 8 bases and J lost 7 bases. CDR3 sequence: CASGQDSSVQPQHF. The CDR3 bases are TGTGCCAGCGGACAGGACAGTTCCGTACAGCCCCAGCATTTT.

The chain uses TRBV2 and TRBJ1-6; a weak D match, TRBD1 (6 bases). V lost 2 bases and J lost 9, with 11 bases in between. The CDR3 is 14 amino acids. Per the germline V gene, CDR1 is SNHLY and CDR2 is FYNNEI. The DNA for the CDR3 is TGTGCCAGCAGTGAACAGGGGAAGGGTTCACCCCTCCACTTT. It is translated as CASSEQGKGSPLHF.

The chain uses TRBV30 and TRBJ1-2; no clear D. The CDR3 is made up of 15 amino acids. The V gene's germline CDR1 is GTSNPN and CDR2 SVGIG (reference sequence). The ends were cut back, 2 bases at V and 0 bases at J, with 13 bases in the middle. CDR3 bases: TGTGCCTGGAGTTTCGGGGTATCGACTAACTATGGCTACACCTTC. It codes for CAWSFGVSTNYGYTF. Supplemented by reference TRBV30 and TRBJ1-2, the full variable domain reads SQTIHQWPATLVQPVGSPLSLECTVEGTSNPNLYWYRQAAGRGLQLLFYSVGIGQISSEVPQNLSASRPQDRQFILSSKKLLLSDSGFYLCAWSFGVSTNYGYTFGSGTRLTVV.

The chain links TRBV19 to TRBJ1-4, with 7 bases fitting TRBD1. The CDR3 contains 14 residues. CDR1 is LNHDA, CDR2 SQIVND, per germline (reference sequence). Losses at the gene ends were 6 bases for V and 8 bases for J; bases not matched to a gene: 9. CDR3 region: CASSKGALGEKLFF. CDR3 bases: TGTGCCAGTAGCAAGGGGGCCCTAGGGGAAAAACTGTTTTTT.

The chain recombines TRBV2 with TRBJ1-2; the D is unclear. Germline assignment: CDR1 SNHLY and CDR2 FYNNEI. The CDR3 has 14 amino acids. V was trimmed by 4 bases and J by 3 bases, leaving 12 bases between them. The CDR3 sequence: CASSVRSLDYGYTF. Here the CDR3 DNA reads TGTGCCAGCAGTGTGAGGAGTTTGGACTATGGCTACACCTTC.

The sample holds one count of this clone. This chain joins TRBV6-5 and TRBJ2-7; D is tentatively TRBD1 or TRBD2 (6 bases each). Trimming shortened V by 0 bases and J by 3 bases, and 12 bases separated the two germline ends. This CDR3 comprises 15 residues. Per the germline V gene, CDR1 is MNHEY and CDR2 is SVGAGI. CDR3 bases: TGTGCCAGCAGTTACTCGAGGGGGGCAAACTACGAGCAGTACTTC. Its protein is CASSYSRGANYEQYF.

This rearrangement joins TRBV5-6 to TRBJ1-3; D not certain. Germline CDR1 reads SGHDT; CDR2 reads YYEEEE. Between the trimmed V and J ends, which lost 4 bases and 1 base, there was a span of 6 bases. This CDR3 has 13 residues. CDR3 sequence: CASSPRSGNTIYF. CDR3 coding DNA: TGTGCCAGCAGCCCGAGGTCTGGAAACACCATATATTTT.

The table lists this clone with a few counts. The chain couples TRBV4-1 to TRBJ1-2, with D hard to call. Trimming removed 7 bases at V and 3 bases at J, with 9 bases between. The CDR3 runs 12 residues. Germline loops: CDR1 MGHRA, CDR2 YSYEKL. CDR3 nucleotide sequence: TGCGCCAGCACGGACCTCTACTATGGCTACACCTTC. Translating it yields CASTDLYYGYTF.